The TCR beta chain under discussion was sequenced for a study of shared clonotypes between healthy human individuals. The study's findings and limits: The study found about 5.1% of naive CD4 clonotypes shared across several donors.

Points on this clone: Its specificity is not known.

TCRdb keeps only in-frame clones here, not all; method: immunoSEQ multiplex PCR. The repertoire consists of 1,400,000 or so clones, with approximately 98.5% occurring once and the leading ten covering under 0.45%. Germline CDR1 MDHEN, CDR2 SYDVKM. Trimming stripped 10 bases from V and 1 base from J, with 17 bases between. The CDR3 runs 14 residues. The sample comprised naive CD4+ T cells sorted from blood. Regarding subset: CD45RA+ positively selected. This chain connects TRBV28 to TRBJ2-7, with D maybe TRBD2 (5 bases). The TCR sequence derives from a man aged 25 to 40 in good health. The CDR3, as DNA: TGTGCCACCACGACCCGAGGGATTTCCTACGAGCAGTACTTC. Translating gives CATTTRGISYEQYF.